These 32 T cell receptor beta chains came from one sample sequenced in a study of cytomegalovirus exposure and HLA in healthy donors. Primers: 60 Vbeta forward and 13 Jbeta reverse. The protocol was immunoSEQ multiplex PCR, while the TCRdb copy is restricted to in-frame clones and leaves out a portion. The specimen's table records fewer than 150,000 clones. Sequencing was done on a sample of PBMCs. The receptors here all came from an older woman in good health and CMV-seronegative.

J is TRBJ2-3 and V is TRBV7-9; TRBD2 matches at 10 bases. Germline values: CDR1 SEHNR, CDR2 FQNEAQ (reference sequence). V lost 5 bases and J lost 2; bases outside the gene matches: 10. The CDR3 has 17 residues. This CDR3 is CASSRSIAGGDTDTQYF. In DNA, the CDR3 is TGTGCCAGCAGCCGATCGATAGCGGGGGGCGACACAGATACGCAGTATTTT.

The V gene is TRBV18, the J gene TRBJ2-7; 7 bases are a match to TRBD2. J was trimmed by 2 bases and V by 2 bases; bases with no gene match: 6. Germline assignment: CDR1 KGHSH and CDR2 LQKENI. The CDR3 is made up of 15 amino acids. The CDR3 sequence: CASSPAASGTYEQYF. DNA for the CDR3: TGTGCCAGCTCACCAGCGGCTAGCGGAACCTACGAGCAGTACTTC.

V is TRBV9 and J is TRBJ1-2; 7 bases map to TRBD1. CDR3 length: 15 residues. The J segment lost 3 bases and the V segment lost 0 bases, leaving 5 bases of the junction unmatched. Germline V gene data show CDR1 as SGDLS and CDR2 as YYNGEE. CDR3 region: CASSVAEGAHYGYTF. CDR3 DNA: TGTGCCAGCAGCGTAGCAGAGGGGGCTCACTATGGCTACACCTTC. The whole variable domain, remainder taken from reference TRBV9 and TRBJ1-2, is DSGVTQTPKHLITATGQRVTLRCSPRSGDLSVYWYQQSLDQGLQFLIQYYNGEERAKGNILERFSAQQFPDLHSELNLSSLELGDSALYFCASSVAEGAHYGYTFGSGTRLTVV.

The chain uses TRBV27 and TRBJ2-3; D remains unclear. In germline, CDR1 is MNHEY, CDR2 SMNVEV (reference sequence). Between the trimmed V and J ends, which lost 0 bases and 7 bases, there was a span of 8 bases. The CDR3 contains 13 residues. DNA of the CDR3: TGTGCCAGCAGTTTATCCCCCGGTCATACGCAGTATTTT. Its translation: CASSLSPGHTQYF.

CDR3 protein: CASSPRTGGQLTEAFF. CDR3 nucleotides: TGTGCCAGCTCACCTCGGACAGGGGGCCAACTAACTGAAGCTTTCTTT. The chain combines TRBV18 with TRBJ1-1; 11 bases map to TRBD1. V was pared by 3 bases and J by 5 bases, with 8 bases of the junction left unmatched. The V gene's germline CDR1 is KGHSH and CDR2 LQKENI. The CDR3 runs 16 residues.

The chain joins TRBV6-5 to TRBJ1-1; weak D call: TRBD1 (5 bases). From germline, CDR1 is MNHEY and CDR2 SVGAGI. Deletions cut 2 bases from V and 1 base from J, with 11 bases between. This CDR3 contains 15 residues. The CDR3 loop is CASSYRGGRNTEAFF. The CDR3 coding sequence is TGTGCCAGCAGTTACCGGGGGGGAAGGAACACTGAAGCTTTCTTT.

This sequence joins TRBV28 and TRBJ1-1; D is undetermined. V was pared by 5 bases and J by 4 bases, with 5 bases between. Per the germline V gene, CDR1 is MDHEN and CDR2 is SYDVKM. CDR3 length: 11 residues. The CDR3 region is CASSPRTEAFF. The CDR3 DNA reads TGTGCCAGCAGTCCCCGCACTGAAGCTTTCTTT.

In regard to this clone: The same CDR3 can be traced to other DNA sequences in this sample. The rearrangement joins TRBV5-1 to TRBJ1-1; 8 bases fit TRBD1. Germline CDR1 SGHRS, CDR2 YFSETQ. The length of the CDR3 is 14 residues. V was pared by 0 bases and J by 3 bases, with 1 base of the junction left unmatched. CDR3 region: CASSLVQGDTEAFF. CDR3 coding DNA: TGCGCCAGCAGCTTGGTACAGGGGGACACTGAAGCTTTCTTT.

To note about this clone: Different DNA sequences within this sample yield the same CDR3. The chain is built from TRBV7-9 and TRBJ1-2; D is uncertain. Per germline, CDR1 SEHNR and CDR2 FQNEAQ (reference sequence). V was trimmed by 1 base and J by 2 bases, leaving 5 bases between them. This CDR3 is built from 13 residues. This CDR3 reads CASSLDSNYGYTF. The CDR3 region has the DNA TGTGCCAGCAGCTTAGACAGCAACTATGGCTACACCTTC.

The genes are TRBV7-8 and TRBJ1-4, with D possibly matching TRBD1 (6 bases). This CDR3 spans 14 amino acids. Germline CDR1 and CDR2: SGHVS and FQNEAQ. V lost 5 bases and J lost 10, with 17 bases in between. The CDR3 loop reads CASSEQGREGKLFF. The CDR3 DNA reads TGTGCCAGCAGCGAACAGGGCCGCGAGGGAAAACTGTTTTTT.

J is TRBJ2-6 and V is TRBV5-1, with D unclear. CDR3 length: 14 residues. Germline-derived CDR1 and CDR2 are SGHRS and YFSETQ. V lost 4 bases and J 3 bases, leaving 8 bases between the germline ends. DNA for the CDR3: TGCGCCAGCAGCGCCGGAGATGGGGCCAACGTCCTGACTTTC. Protein: CASSAGDGANVLTF.

The rearrangement links TRBV7-9 to TRBJ1-2; the D gene is possibly TRBD1 (6 bases). Germline CDR1 and CDR2: SEHNR and FQNEAQ (reference sequence). V gave up 1 base and J gave up 4 bases, with 13 bases separating them. This CDR3 comprises 15 residues. CDR3 in DNA: TGTGCCAGCAGCTTAGGCCGGGGGGCAGTCTATGGCTACACCTTC. Protein product: CASSLGRGAVYGYTF.

The chain has TRBV28 and TRBJ2-5; TRBD2 matches at 7 bases. Germline V gene lookup returns CDR1 MDHEN and CDR2 SYDVKM. This CDR3 is built from 15 residues. Trimming cost V 7 bases and J 2 bases; bases outside gene matches: 10. The CDR3 protein is CASTGRMEIQETQYF. The CDR3 DNA is TGTGCCAGCACCGGGAGGATGGAAATTCAAGAGACCCAGTACTTC. Complete variable domain (other parts from reference TRBV28 and TRBJ2-5): DVKVTQSSRYLVKRTGEKVFLECVQDMDHENMFWYRQDPGLGLRLIYFSYDVKMKEKGDIPEGYSVSREKKERFSLILESASTNQTSMYLCASTGRMEIQETQYFGPGTRLLVL.

The chain links TRBV30 to TRBJ2-6; D is unresolved. CDR1 is GTSNPN, CDR2 SVGIG, per germline (reference sequence). The CDR3 has 15 residues. V was trimmed by 5 bases and J by 4 bases, leaving 15 bases between them. The CDR3 nucleotides read TGTGCCTGGGGTCCCCAGGTGGCGGGGGCCAACGTCCTGACTTTC. Residues: CAWGPQVAGANVLTF.

The chain combines TRBV27 with TRBJ2-5; 13 positions agree with TRBD2. The CDR3 runs to 18 residues. V shed 5 bases, J shed 4 bases, and the junction held 13 bases outside the gene matches. Germline V lookup: CDR1 MNHEY, CDR2 SMNVEV (reference sequence). In DNA form, the CDR3 reads TGTGCCAGCAGTCCCCTACTAGCGGGAGGGCCTGGGGGAGAGACCCAGTACTTC. As protein: CASSPLLAGGPGGETQYF.

The chain has TRBV27 and TRBJ1-1, with a possible D match to TRBD1 (5 bases). The length of the CDR3 is 13 residues. V was pared by 3 bases and J by 1 base, with 6 bases between. In germline, CDR1 is MNHEY, CDR2 SMNVEV (reference sequence). CDR3 coding DNA: TGTGCCAGCAGTTTGACAGCGAACACTGAAGCTTTCTTT. This translates into CASSLTANTEAFF.

The chain combines TRBV7-9 with TRBJ2-2, with 10 bases identical to TRBD2. This CDR3 is built from 15 residues. Per germline, CDR1 SEHNR and CDR2 FQNEAQ (reference sequence). V trimming: 3 bases; J trimming: 6 bases; junction bases outside the gene matches: 4. The CDR3 sequence is CASSFSGRRAGELFF. For the CDR3, the DNA is TGTGCCAGCAGCTTTAGCGGGAGGAGGGCCGGGGAGCTGTTTTTT.

The chain links TRBV4-2 to TRBJ2-7, with D perhaps matching TRBD2 (7 bases). Germline assignment: CDR1 LGHNA and CDR2 YNFKEQ. This CDR3 region has 15 residues. Trimming removed 0 bases from V and 2 bases from J, with 11 bases in between. CDR3: CASSQDRRGPYEQYF. The CDR3 nucleotides are TGTGCCAGCAGCCAAGATAGGCGGGGGCCCTACGAGCAGTACTTC.

CDR3 loop: CATNTGNSPLHF. In nucleotides, the CDR3 is TGTGCCACCAACACAGGGAATTCACCCCTCCACTTT. This chain joins TRBV6-5 and TRBJ1-6, with TRBD1 as a possible D gene (6 bases). Trimming removed 10 bases from V and 7 bases from J, with 11 bases in between. CDR3 length: 12 amino acids. Germline CDR1 is MNHEY and CDR2 is SVGAGI.

The chain carries TRBV10-3 and TRBJ2-1; maybe TRBD1 (6 bases). Trimming cost V 0 bases and J 1 base, with 7 bases left between them. Germline V gene sequence: CDR1 ENHRY, CDR2 SYGVKD. CDR3 size: 15 residues. CDR3 amino acids: CAISESTGSYNEQFF. The DNA for the CDR3 is TGTGCCATCAGTGAGTCTACAGGGTCCTACAATGAGCAGTTCTTC.

Concerning this clone: The junction shows a germline mismatch at one end, possibly a read error. The V and J genes are TRBV5-8 and TRBJ1-5; 8 positions match TRBD1. Looked up from germline, CDR1 is SGHTS and CDR2 is YDEGEE. The CDR3 spans 14 residues. The CDR3 reads CASSLAGGKQPQHF. The CDR3 DNA reads as TGTGCCAGCAGCTTGGCAGGGGGCAAACAGCCCCAGCATTTT.

The genes are TRBV21-1 and TRBJ2-2; the table's TRBD2 call for D was not verified on the DNA. TRBV21-1 is given as a pseudogene. This CDR3 is 14 amino acids long. CDR3 nucleotide sequence: TGTGCCAGCAGCAAACGCCGGGTTACCGGGGAGCTGTTTTTT. Protein: CASSKRRVTGELFF.

The chain joins TRBV14 to TRBJ1-6; weak D call: TRBD1 (5 bases). Germline V CDR1 and CDR2: SGHDN, FVKESK. Between the trimmed V and J ends, which lost 1 base and 9 bases, there was a span of 10 bases. CDR3 size: 14 residues. DNA for the CDR3: TGTGCCAGCAGCCAAGTTGGAGGGGTTTCACCCCTCCACTTT. It codes for CASSQVGGVSPLHF.

V is TRBV12-5 and J is TRBJ2-1, with TRBD2 identical over 10 bases. The V gene end was trimmed by 3 bases and the J gene end by 13 bases; junction bases not matched to a gene: 3. Germline CDR1 reads LGHNT; CDR2 reads FRNRAP. This CDR3 has 12 amino acids. The DNA for the CDR3 is TGTGCTAGTGGTTTAGCGGGAGGGCCCCAGTTCTTC. Amino acid sequence: CASGLAGGPQFF.

The gene calls are TRBV28 and TRBJ2-1; 12 bases fit TRBD2. The ends lost 4 bases at V and 0 bases at J; junction bases unmatched: 10. Germline CDR1 is MDHEN and CDR2 is SYDVKM. The CDR3 runs to 19 residues. This CDR3 reads CASSSPGLAGLSSYNEQFF. CDR3 bases: TGTGCCAGCAGTTCCCCGGGACTAGCGGGCCTGAGCTCCTACAATGAGCAGTTCTTC.

The chain uses TRBV19 and TRBJ1-5; 7 bases are a match to TRBD1. The germline gives CDR1 LNHDA, CDR2 SQIVND (reference sequence). V shed 5 bases, J shed 4 bases, and the junction held 5 bases outside the gene matches. The CDR3 contains 14 residues. The CDR3 DNA sequence: TGTGCCAGTAGTTTGGCAGGGGGAAATCAGCCCCAGCATTTT. Translating gives CASSLAGGNQPQHF.

The chain joins TRBV27 to TRBJ2-7; the D is unclear. The germline gives CDR1 MNHEY, CDR2 SMNVEV (reference sequence). This CDR3 has 16 residues. The V end was cut by 1 base, the J end by 0 bases, with 13 bases between. CDR3 amino acids: CASSLFGRTISYEQYF. The CDR3 DNA reads TGTGCCAGCAGTTTATTCGGTCGCACCATCTCCTACGAGCAGTACTTC.

This rearrangement joins TRBV29-1 to TRBJ1-1, with 8 bases aligning to TRBD1. CDR3 length: 15 amino acids. With 6 bases clipped from V and 5 bases from J, the junction kept 14 bases outside the gene matches. The germline V gene has CDR1 SQVTM and CDR2 ANQGSEA. CDR3: CSVLLDRRQGTEAFF. DNA for the CDR3: TGCAGCGTCCTACTTGACAGGCGACAGGGGACTGAAGCTTTCTTT.

This rearrangement joins TRBV7-9 to TRBJ2-7; 7 bases line up with TRBD2. From germline, CDR1 is SEHNR and CDR2 FQNEAQ (reference sequence). CDR3 size: 11 residues. Unmatched junction bases numbered 2, after V lost 3 bases and J lost 9 bases. Written as DNA, the CDR3 is TGTGCCAGCAGCTTTTCGGGAGGGCAGTACTTC. Protein sequence: CASSFSGGQYF.

The genes are TRBV10-3 and TRBJ2-5, with D tentatively TRBD2 (7 bases). Germline V gene lookup returns CDR1 ENHRY and CDR2 SYGVKD. This CDR3 comprises 14 residues. Trimming removed 8 bases from V and 5 bases from J, with 18 bases in between. The CDR3 is CAISTLRGGETQYF. CDR3 bases: TGTGCCATCTCGACCCTAAGGGGGGGGGAGACCCAGTACTTC.

The CDR3 DNA follows: TGTGCCAGCAGGCCGGGACAGGGGTTCGGGGAGCTGTTTTTT. Translation: CASRPGQGFGELFF. The chain recombines TRBV2 with TRBJ2-2, with TRBD1 matching 10 bases. The CDR3 totals 14 residues. From germline, CDR1 is SNHLY and CDR2 FYNNEI. V lost 6 bases and J lost 7; bases outside the gene matches: 5.

The rearrangement links TRBV10-3 to TRBJ1-2; TRBD1 agrees at 10 bases. J was trimmed by 6 bases and V by 8 bases; bases with no gene match: 9. Germline loops: CDR1 ENHRY, CDR2 SYGVKD. The CDR3 covers 14 residues. The CDR3 region has the DNA TGTGCCATCGGGGAGTGGGGACAGGGGAATGGCTACACCTTC. Translated: CAIGEWGQGNGYTF.